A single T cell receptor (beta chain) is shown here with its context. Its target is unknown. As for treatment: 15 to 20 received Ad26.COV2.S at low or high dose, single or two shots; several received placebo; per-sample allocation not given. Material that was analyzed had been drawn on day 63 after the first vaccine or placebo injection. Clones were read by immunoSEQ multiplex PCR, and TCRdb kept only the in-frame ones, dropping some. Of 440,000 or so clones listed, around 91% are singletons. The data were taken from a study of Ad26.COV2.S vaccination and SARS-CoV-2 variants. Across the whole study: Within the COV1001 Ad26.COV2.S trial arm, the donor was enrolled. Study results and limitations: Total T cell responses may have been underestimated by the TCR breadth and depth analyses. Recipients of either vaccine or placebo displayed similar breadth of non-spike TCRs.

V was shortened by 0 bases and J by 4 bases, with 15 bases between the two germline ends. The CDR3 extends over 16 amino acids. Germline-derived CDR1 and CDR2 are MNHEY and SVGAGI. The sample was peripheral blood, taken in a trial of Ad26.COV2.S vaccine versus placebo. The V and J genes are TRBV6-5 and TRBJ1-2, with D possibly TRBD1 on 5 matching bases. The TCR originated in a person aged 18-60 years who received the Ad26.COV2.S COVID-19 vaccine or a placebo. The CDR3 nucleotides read TGTGCCAGCAGTTACTCTTCGGGACGTCGGATCTATGGCTACACCTTC. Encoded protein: CASSYSSGRRIYGYTF.